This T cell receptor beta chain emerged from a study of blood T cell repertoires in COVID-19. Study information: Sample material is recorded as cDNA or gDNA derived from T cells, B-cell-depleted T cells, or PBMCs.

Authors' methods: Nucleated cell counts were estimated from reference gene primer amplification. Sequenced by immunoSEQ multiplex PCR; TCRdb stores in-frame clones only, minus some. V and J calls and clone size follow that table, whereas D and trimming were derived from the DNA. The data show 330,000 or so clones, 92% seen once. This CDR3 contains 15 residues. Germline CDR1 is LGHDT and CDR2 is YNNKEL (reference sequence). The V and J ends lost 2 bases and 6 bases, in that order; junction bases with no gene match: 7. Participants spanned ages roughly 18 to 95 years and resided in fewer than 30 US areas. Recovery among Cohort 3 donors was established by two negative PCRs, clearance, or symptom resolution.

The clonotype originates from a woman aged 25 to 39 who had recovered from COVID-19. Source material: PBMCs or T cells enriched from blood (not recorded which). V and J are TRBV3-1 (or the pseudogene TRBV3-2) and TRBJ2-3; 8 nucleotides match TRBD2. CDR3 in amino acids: CASSQSGGPLDTQYF. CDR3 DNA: TGTGCCAGCAGCCAAAGCGGGGGCCCCCTCGATACGCAGTATTTT.